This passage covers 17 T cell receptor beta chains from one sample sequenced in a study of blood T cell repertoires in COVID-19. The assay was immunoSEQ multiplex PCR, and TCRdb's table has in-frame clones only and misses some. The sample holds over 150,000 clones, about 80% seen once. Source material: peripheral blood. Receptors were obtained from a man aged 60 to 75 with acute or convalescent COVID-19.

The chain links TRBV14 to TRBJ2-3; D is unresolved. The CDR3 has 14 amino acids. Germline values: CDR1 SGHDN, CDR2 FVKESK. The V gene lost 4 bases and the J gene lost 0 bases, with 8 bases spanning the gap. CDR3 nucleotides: TGTGCCAGCAGCCGGGCACGGAGCACAGATACGCAGTATTTT. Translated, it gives CASSRARSTDTQYF.

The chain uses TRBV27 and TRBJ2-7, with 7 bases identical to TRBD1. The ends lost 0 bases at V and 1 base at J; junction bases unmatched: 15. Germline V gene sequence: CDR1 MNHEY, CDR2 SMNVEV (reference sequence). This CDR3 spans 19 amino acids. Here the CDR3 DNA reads TGTGCCAGCAGTTTATCCGCCTACCGACAGGGTACGGATTCCTACGAGCAGTACTTC. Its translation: CASSLSAYRQGTDSYEQYF.

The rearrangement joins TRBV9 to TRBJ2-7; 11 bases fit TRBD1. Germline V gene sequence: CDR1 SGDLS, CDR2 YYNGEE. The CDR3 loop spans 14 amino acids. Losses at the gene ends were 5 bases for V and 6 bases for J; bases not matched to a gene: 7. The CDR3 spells CASSVAGTGGEQYF. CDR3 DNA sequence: TGTGCCAGCAGTGTCGCCGGGACAGGGGGCGAGCAGTACTTC.

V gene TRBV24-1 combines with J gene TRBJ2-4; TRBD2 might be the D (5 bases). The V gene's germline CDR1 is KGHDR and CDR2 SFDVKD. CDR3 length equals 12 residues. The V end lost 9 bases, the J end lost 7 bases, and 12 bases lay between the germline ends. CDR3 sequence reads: CATSRTGNIQYF. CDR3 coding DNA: TGTGCCACCTCCCGGACGGGGAACATTCAGTACTTC.

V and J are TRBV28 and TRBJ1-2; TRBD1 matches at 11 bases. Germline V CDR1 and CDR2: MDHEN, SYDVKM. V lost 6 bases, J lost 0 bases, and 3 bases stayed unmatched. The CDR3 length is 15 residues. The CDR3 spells CASSGTGGANYGYTF. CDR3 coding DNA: TGTGCCAGCAGCGGGACAGGGGGAGCTAACTATGGCTACACCTTC.

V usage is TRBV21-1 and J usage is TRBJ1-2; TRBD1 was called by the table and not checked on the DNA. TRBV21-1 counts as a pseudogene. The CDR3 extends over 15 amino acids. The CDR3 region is CASSKALQVGYGYTF. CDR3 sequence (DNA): TGTGCCAGCAGCAAAGCGCTCCAGGTCGGCTATGGCTACACCTTC.

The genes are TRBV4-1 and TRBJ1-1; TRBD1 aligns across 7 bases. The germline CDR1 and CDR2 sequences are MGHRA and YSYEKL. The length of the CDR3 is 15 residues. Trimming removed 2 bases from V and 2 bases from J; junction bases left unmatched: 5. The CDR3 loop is CASSQIGQVNTEAFF. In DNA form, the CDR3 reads TGCGCCAGCAGCCAAATTGGACAGGTAAACACTGAAGCTTTCTTT.

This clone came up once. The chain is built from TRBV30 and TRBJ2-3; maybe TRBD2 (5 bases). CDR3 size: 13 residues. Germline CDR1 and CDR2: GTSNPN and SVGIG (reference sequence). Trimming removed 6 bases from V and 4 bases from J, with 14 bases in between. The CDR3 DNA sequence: TGTGCCTGTACCCTCGGGATGGCAGATACGCAGTATTTT. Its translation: CACTLGMADTQYF.

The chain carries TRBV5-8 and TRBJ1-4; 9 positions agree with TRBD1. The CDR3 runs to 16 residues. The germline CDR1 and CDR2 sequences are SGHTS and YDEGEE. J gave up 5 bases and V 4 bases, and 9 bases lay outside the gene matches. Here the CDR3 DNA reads TGTGCCAGCAGCGGACTCCGGGACAGGGTGAATGAAAAACTGTTTTTT. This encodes CASSGLRDRVNEKLFF.

CDR3 in DNA: TGTGCCAGTGCCGGACTAGCAGGAACCCAGTACTTC. This encodes CASAGLAGTQYF. The V gene is TRBV19, the J gene TRBJ2-5; 8 bases line up with TRBD2. Trimming at V came to 8 bases and at J to 8 bases, leaving 7 bases not matched to a gene. The CDR3 is 12 amino acids. Per the germline V gene, CDR1 is LNHDA and CDR2 is SQIVND (reference sequence).

The CDR3 protein is CAISESIRELFF. CDR3 bases: TGTGCCATCAGTGAGTCTATAAGGGAGCTGTTTTTT. This chain joins TRBV10-3 and TRBJ2-2; unclear D gene. Trimming pared 0 bases from V and 9 bases from J, leaving 5 bases between. CDR3 length equals 12 residues. Germline CDR1 ENHRY, CDR2 SYGVKD.

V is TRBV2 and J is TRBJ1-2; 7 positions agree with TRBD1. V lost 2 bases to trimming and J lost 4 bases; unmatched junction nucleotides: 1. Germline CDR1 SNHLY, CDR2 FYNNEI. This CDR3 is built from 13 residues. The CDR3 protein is CASSEQGGYGYTF. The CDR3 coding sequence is TGTGCCAGCAGTGAACAGGGGGGCTATGGCTACACCTTC.

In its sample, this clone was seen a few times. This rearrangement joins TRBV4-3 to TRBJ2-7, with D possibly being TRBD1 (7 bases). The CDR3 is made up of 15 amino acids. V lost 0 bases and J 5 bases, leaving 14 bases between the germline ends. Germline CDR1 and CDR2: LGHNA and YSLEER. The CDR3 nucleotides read TGCGCCAGCAGCCAAGATAAGGCAGGGGGGAACGAGCAGTACTTC. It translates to CASSQDKAGGNEQYF.

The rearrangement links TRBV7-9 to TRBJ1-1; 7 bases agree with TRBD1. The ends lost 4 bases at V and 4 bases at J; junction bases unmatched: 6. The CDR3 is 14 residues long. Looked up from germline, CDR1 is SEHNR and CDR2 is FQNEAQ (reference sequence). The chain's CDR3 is CASSSDRAITEAFF. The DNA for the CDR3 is TGTGCCAGCAGCTCTGACAGGGCGATCACTGAAGCTTTCTTT.

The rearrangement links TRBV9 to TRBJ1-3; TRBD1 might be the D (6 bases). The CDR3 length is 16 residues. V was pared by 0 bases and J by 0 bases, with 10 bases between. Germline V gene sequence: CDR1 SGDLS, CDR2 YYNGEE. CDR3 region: CASSVGIGGSGNTIYF. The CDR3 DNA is TGTGCCAGCAGCGTAGGTATAGGGGGCTCTGGAAACACCATATATTTT.

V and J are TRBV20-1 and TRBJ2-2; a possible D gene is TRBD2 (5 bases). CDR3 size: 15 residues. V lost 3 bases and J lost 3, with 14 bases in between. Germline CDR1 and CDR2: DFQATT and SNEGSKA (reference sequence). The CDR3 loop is CSASSGIGYTGELFF. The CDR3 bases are TGCAGTGCTAGTTCCGGGATCGGATACACCGGGGAGCTGTTTTTT.

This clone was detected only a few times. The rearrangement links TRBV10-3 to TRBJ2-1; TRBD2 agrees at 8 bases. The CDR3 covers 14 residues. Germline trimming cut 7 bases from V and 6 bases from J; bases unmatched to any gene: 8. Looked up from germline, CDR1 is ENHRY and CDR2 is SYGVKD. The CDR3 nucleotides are TGTGCCATCAACAAAGCGGGGGCAAGCAATGAGCAGTTCTTC. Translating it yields CAINKAGASNEQFF.